Included here is one TCR beta chain sequence, with context. This specimen comes from a study of shared clonotypes between healthy human individuals. TCRdb keeps only in-frame clones here, not all; method: immunoSEQ multiplex PCR. This sample has about a million clones, with 76% found just once. Trimming removed 3 bases from V and 5 bases from J, with 12 bases in between. Per germline, CDR1 MNHEY and CDR2 SMNVEV (reference sequence). This CDR3 is 14 amino acids long. Material: memory CD4+ T cells sorted from blood. Subset indicated: CD45RA-negative fraction. The rearrangement uses TRBV27 and TRBJ2-3, with TRBD1 as a possible D gene (5 bases). This clonotype originated in a man aged 18 to 35 in good health. The CDR3 reads CASSLIREIDTQYF. DNA of the CDR3: TGTGCCAGCAGTTTGATCAGGGAAATAGATACGCAGTATTTT.